The clone carrying this T cell receptor (beta chain) was detected ten times or more. These data belong to a study of spatial heterogeneity in lung cancer. Study details: More beta-chain than alpha-chain sequences were consistently detected. A unique TCR and UMI combination showed up more than ten times in raw reads, on average.

Noted time point: sample taken at primary tumor resection. Tumor, nontumor lung or frozen PBMC supplied whole RNA, sequenced without sorting. There were 70 to 80 donors, all of them untreated patients with early-stage non-small cell lung cancer. The length of the CDR3 is 13 residues. With V trimmed by 8 bases and J by 2 bases, 5 bases remained unmatched. Every molecule of TCR cDNA had its own unique molecular identifier. MiXCR, run by TCRdb on the 5' RACE reads, gives a single entry per CDR3 protein. The sample lists approximately 12,000 distinct CDR3 sequences; roughly 6.2% were seen once. V and J are TRBV12-3 or TRBV12-4 and TRBJ1-1; 7 bases are shared with TRBD1. Sequenced here: normal lung tissue next to the tumor, sampled at surgery. This TCR came from a male donor with early-stage non-small cell lung cancer. CDR3 sequence (DNA): TGTGCCAGCGCGGGACAGATAAACACTGAAGCTTTCTTT. The encoded protein is CASAGQINTEAFF.